This T cell receptor (beta chain) comes out of a study of B cell selection in AIRE deficiency (dated by TCRdb to about 2019). Turning to the overall study: Researchers compared TCRbeta repertoires of sorted blood CD4+ conventional T cells and regulatory T cells in AIRE-deficient patients with those in healthy controls. The TCR-sequenced cohort comprised about five AIRE-deficient APECED patients and about five healthy control donors. Here is what the overall study found, with its caveats: Tconv and Treg cells from AIRE-deficient patients showed TCRBV gene usage, CDR3 length and TCR diversity similar to those of healthy donors. About 30.6% of the Treg TCRbeta sequences shared among healthy donors were detected in patient Tconv cells, suggesting that Treg-biased clones are diverted into the Tconv compartment. Only TCRbeta chains were sequenced, and roughly 40% of the Treg sequences shared among healthy donors were also detected in healthy Tconv cells, possibly owing to differing TCRalpha chains. CDR3s were shorter in shared Treg sequences, reflecting a bias toward rearrangements that have few non-templated nucleotide insertions. Among approximately 3,500 shared Treg TCRbeta sequences, less than 40% were shared exclusively among healthy donors and about 9.4% exclusively among patients, which suggests that Treg selection is less efficient in the absence of AIRE.

Of note for this clone: Its recognized antigen is unknown. No base quality values were provided; no much bigger clone lies one nucleotide off.

Conventional CD4 T cells were sorted as cells that were CD4+CD127+. AIRE-deficient patients had APECED syndrome. Sorting of Tconv and Treg cells intended for TCRbeta sequencing was performed on a FACSAria flow cytometer. Sorted cells were collected into 5-ml round-bottom polystyrene tubes, and dry cell pellets were frozen at -80°C before sequencing. The immunoSEQ platform was used for TCRbeta chain sequencing. Concerning the study's data processing: Pooled conventional T cell repertoires yielded about 11x10^4 distinct in-frame TCRbeta sequences from patients and 13.4x10^4 from healthy donors. Public Treg TCRbeta sequences were defined as those shared by two or more individuals and were then searched for in Tconv repertoires. Differences between groups were assessed using Mann-Whitney U tests with Bonferroni-Dunn correction in GraphPad Prism 7.03. The table was pulled from immuneACCESS by TCRdb, which kept in-frame rearrangements only. Such tables lose some clones; where checked, under half of the loss comes from unresolved V genes, and the rest has no known cause. The DNA gave D and trimming, while V, J and clone size come from that table. This sample gives some 20,000 clones in total; 95% to 98% of them show up just once. In total, the top ten clones hold over 0.15% of the sample.

The junction carries 19 bases between V and J, which are trimmed by 0 bases and 1 base respectively. The CDR3 measures 18 amino acids from cysteine to phenylalanine. Of the read, only the CDR3 DNA is kept; its 54 bases are in frame from base 1. For CDR1 and CDR2, the germline V gene (reference sequence) lists SEHNR and FQNEAQ. This sequence originates from a human donor with AIRE deficiency. The sequenced sample consisted of conventional CD4+ T cells sorted from PBMCs. The sequence joins TRBV7-9 to TRBJ2-7; TRBD1 is perhaps the D gene, given 6 matching bases. The CDR3: CASSLALGFDRRSYEQYF. The DNA sequence is TGTGCCAGCAGCTTAGCCCTCGGGTTTGACAGGCGATCCTACGAGCAGTACTTC.